This T cell receptor beta chain stems from a study of T cell clonotyping in hematopoietic cell transplantation. Whole-study results and caveats: Graft donor and pretransplant recipient Inverse Simpson Index values predicted broader posttransplant TCR diversity.

As for this clone: Its antigen is unknown.

Blood collection times were about day -28 and days 30, 100, 180 posttransplant. Germline values: CDR1 SGHDT, CDR2 YYEEEE. The V end was cut by 0 bases, the J end by 10 bases, with 11 bases between. The CDR3 consists of 14 residues. Clones were sequenced by immunoSEQ multiplex PCR, and TCRdb holds only the in-frame ones, with some missing. The data hold under 14,000 clones, with 75% to 90% observed a single time. The origin of this receptor is a male patient between 60 and 69 years old who had an allogeneic stem cell transplant from an unrelated donor, so the T cells may come from the graft donor. Some clones in this sample may be carry-over from other donors' samples. The chain couples TRBV5-6 to TRBJ1-6; D uncertain. The sample in question was PBMCs, obtained 180 days after allogeneic stem cell transplant. In DNA, the CDR3 is TGTGCCAGCAGCTTGGGCCAGGCCGGCTCACCCCTCCACTTT. Translating gives CASSLGQAGSPLHF. Together with reference TRBV5-6 and TRBJ1-6, the CDR3 gives the full variable domain: DAGVTQSPTHLIKTRGQQVTLRCSPKSGHDTVSWYQQALGQGPQFIFQYYEEEERQRGNFPDRFSGHQFPNYSSELNVNALLLGDSALYLCASSLGQAGSPLHFGNGTRLTVT.